This TCR beta chain was observed in a study of glioma-infiltrating T cells. General study results and limits: Tissue-blood divergence was below expectation in non-neoplastic patients, above in gliomas.

The iRepertoire nested amplicon-rescue multiplex PCR amplified TCR alpha and beta CDR3s from RNA. Tissue mRNA or PBMC total RNA, roughly 85-450 ng, went into one-step reverse transcription and amplification. TCRdb processed the multiplex PCR reads anew with MiXCR; each CDR3 protein has one entry. Among over 80,000 distinct CDR3 sequences listed, approximately 42% were seen once. About this clonotype: Its antigen remains unidentified.

The length of the CDR3 is 16 residues. With 4 bases clipped from V and 9 bases from J, the junction kept 18 bases outside the gene matches. The germline gives CDR1 SGHRS, CDR2 YFSETQ. The sample taken for sequencing was glioma tissue, nonneoplastic brain tissue, or PBMCs (not recorded which). The gene calls are TRBV5-1 and TRBJ2-5, with 7 bases matching TRBD1. The sequence derives from a human donor with low-grade glioma or glioblastoma, undergoing nonglioma brain surgery, or in good health (not recorded which). CDR3 sequence reads: CASSPETGSPSAAQYF. The DNA of the CDR3 is TGCGCCAGCAGCCCCGAGACAGGGTCCCCGTCAGCAGCCCAGTACTTC.